This entry lists 22 T cell receptor beta chains sequenced from one sample in a study of spatial heterogeneity in lung cancer. TCRdb itself ran the 5' RACE reads through MiXCR, one entry per CDR3 protein. The table records about 15,000 distinct CDR3 sequences, 7.5% to 10% of them present only once. Documented time point: sample taken at primary tumor resection. The study sequenced unsorted whole RNA from tumor, nontumor lung or frozen PBMC. The specimen was PBMCs, collected at surgery. These receptors were collected from a female donor with early-stage non-small cell lung cancer.

Note on this clonotype: A much larger clone differs from this one at a single base, so this may be a read error. CDR3 DNA sequence: TGTACCAGCAGTGACGGGGGTCAGCCCCAGCATTTT. Translation gives CTSSDGGQPQHF. V and J are TRBV2 and TRBJ1-5, with TRBD1 as a possible D gene (5 bases). The CDR3 spans 12 residues. Germline V gives CDR1 SNHLY, CDR2 FYNNEI.

This clonotype was found many times. The rearrangement uses TRBV5-1 and TRBJ2-1, with TRBD2 matching 11 bases. J gave up 10 bases and V 6 bases, and 9 bases lay outside the gene matches. CDR3 length: 14 amino acids. CDR1 is SGHRS, CDR2 YFSETQ, per germline. The CDR3 coding sequence is TGCGCCAGCACCTCGACTAGCGGGGTGGTAGAGCAGTTCTTC. Its protein is CASTSTSGVVEQFF.

This clonotype was detected ten times or more. The J gene is TRBJ1-1, the V gene TRBV7-3; TRBD1 matches 8 bases. The CDR3 totals 14 residues. Germline V lookup: CDR1 SGHTA, CDR2 FQGTGA. With V trimmed by 5 bases and J by 4 bases, 6 bases remained unmatched. This CDR3 reads CASSIQGEITEAFF. DNA of the CDR3: TGTGCCAGCAGCATACAGGGGGAGATCACTGAAGCTTTCTTT.

In this sample, this clonotype turned up many times. The V call is TRBV10-3, the J call TRBJ2-7; D tentatively reads TRBD1 or TRBD2 (5 bases each). The V gene's germline CDR1 is ENHRY and CDR2 SYGVKD. V dropped 11 bases and J dropped 6 bases, with 17 bases sitting between them. The CDR3 has 12 amino acids. The CDR3 DNA follows: TGTGCCGCCCGAGGGGCTGAATCCGAGCAGTACTTC. Amino acids: CAARGAESEQYF.

This clonotype has a count of ten or more. The chain employs TRBV6-5 and TRBJ1-1, with D possibly matching TRBD1 (6 bases). Trimming removed 0 bases from V and 5 bases from J, with 19 bases in between. Germline V CDR1 and CDR2: MNHEY, SVGAGI. The CDR3 has 17 residues. The CDR3 bases are TGTGCCAGCAGTTACTCCGGGACGGGGGGCAGGAGGACTGAAGCTTTCTTT. Residues: CASSYSGTGGRRTEAFF.

J is TRBJ1-5 and V is TRBV6-5; 9 bases line up with TRBD1. This CDR3 comprises 14 residues. V was pared by 6 bases and J by 4 bases, with 4 bases of the junction left unmatched. From germline, CDR1 is MNHEY and CDR2 SVGAGI. The DNA of the CDR3 is TGTGCCAGCAGGAAGGGACAGGGTAATCAGCCCCAGCATTTT. It codes for CASRKGQGNQPQHF.

Only a few counts were recorded for this clonotype. The CDR3 here is CASSEPGKAHYGYTF. The CDR3 bases are TGCGCCAGCAGTGAGCCGGGAAAGGCACACTATGGCTACACCTTC. The chain has TRBV10-2 and TRBJ1-2; D ambiguous. The CDR3 length is 15 residues. Germline CDR1 reads WSHSY; CDR2 reads SAAADI. V shed 2 bases and J shed 3 bases, with 13 bases lying between them.

The V call is TRBV7-9, the J call TRBJ2-7, with 10 positions matching TRBD1. The CDR3 is made up of 17 amino acids. CDR1 is SEHNR and CDR2 is FQNEAQ in the germline V gene (reference sequence). The trim removed 1 base at V and 2 bases at J, leaving 8 bases unmatched. The DNA for the CDR3 is TGTGCCAGCAGCTTAGGGGACAGGGGTAGGGTCACCTACGAGCAGTACTTC. It codes for CASSLGDRGRVTYEQYF.

This clonotype was counted many times. The chain carries TRBV6-1 and TRBJ2-2, with TRBD1 identical over 8 bases. With 4 bases clipped from V and 6 bases from J, the junction kept 7 bases outside the gene matches. The CDR3 sequence is 15 residues long. CDR1 is MNHNS and CDR2 is SASEGT in the germline V gene. Here the CDR3 DNA reads TGTGCCAGCAGTGCGGCAGGGGGCAGTGCCGGGGAGCTGTTTTTT. It translates to CASSAAGGSAGELFF.

This clonotype was observed a few times. The J gene is TRBJ2-1, the V gene TRBV5-1; the D gene is possibly TRBD2 (7 bases). There are 15 residues in the CDR3. Germline CDR1 is SGHRS and CDR2 is YFSETQ. The germline V and J ends were trimmed by 3 bases and 7 bases, with 17 bases remaining between them. CDR3 sequence reads: CASSWESGGRNEQFF. The CDR3, as DNA: TGCGCCAGCAGCTGGGAATCGGGGGGCCGGAATGAGCAGTTCTTC.

This clonotype has at least ten counts. This chain uses TRBV6-1 with TRBJ2-7; possibly TRBD1 or TRBD2 for D (6 bases each). This CDR3 has 15 residues. CDR1 MNHNS and CDR2 SASEGT come from the germline V gene. Deletions cut 6 bases from V and 4 bases from J, with 19 bases between. For the CDR3, the DNA is TGTGCCAGCAGGAGGAGTTGGGGGGACATGTACGAGCAGTACTTC. It specifies CASRRSWGDMYEQYF.

The CDR3 here is CASSLTTGTANTEAFF. The DNA for the CDR3 is TGTGCCAGCAGCTTAACCACTGGGACAGCCAACACTGAAGCTTTCTTT. The chain has TRBV7-2 and TRBJ1-1; 7 bases agree with TRBD1. This CDR3 spans 16 amino acids. Germline CDR1 reads SGHTA; CDR2 reads FQGNSA. Germline trimming cut 2 bases from V and 2 bases from J; bases unmatched to any gene: 8.

This clonotype has at least ten counts. This chain joins TRBV6-2 or TRBV6-3 and TRBJ2-7; TRBD2 matches 7 bases. Trimming cost V 5 bases and J 4 bases; bases outside gene matches: 14. Looked up from germline, CDR1 is MNHEY and CDR2 is SVGEGT. This CDR3 spans 16 amino acids. CDR3 nucleotides: TGTGCCAGCAGTCCCCCCGTGGGGGAGGGCCAGTACGAGCAGTACTTC. Translating it yields CASSPPVGEGQYEQYF.

This clonotype was seen many times. This chain connects TRBV20-1 to TRBJ1-3; 9 nucleotides match TRBD1. J lost 2 bases, V lost 6 bases, and 2 bases had no gene match. From germline, CDR1 is DFQATT and CDR2 SNEGSKA (reference sequence). The CDR3 loop spans 13 amino acids. Here the CDR3 DNA reads TGCAGTGCAAGGACAGGGGCTGGAAACACCATATATTTT. This gives the protein CSARTGAGNTIYF.

This clonotype was seen many times. The chain links TRBV6-5 to TRBJ2-3; D unclear. The germline V gene encodes CDR1 MNHEY and CDR2 SVGAGI. CDR3 length equals 13 residues. V lost 5 bases to trimming and J lost 3 bases, with 9 bases between them. CDR3 amino acids: CASSARETDTQYF. CDR3 coding DNA: TGTGCCAGCAGTGCCCGAGAGACAGATACGCAGTATTTT.

This clonotype was seen a few times. The V and J genes are TRBV7-9 and TRBJ1-6; no definite D call. CDR3 length: 14 residues. V lost 1 base to trimming and J lost 8 bases, with 9 bases between them. The germline gives CDR1 SEHNR, CDR2 FQNEAQ (reference sequence). CDR3 coding DNA: TGTGCCAGCAGCTTAGGGCAGACTTATTCACCCCTCCACTTT. This sequence encodes CASSLGQTYSPLHF.

This clonotype was found many times. V is TRBV5-6 and J is TRBJ2-1; perhaps TRBD2 as D (6 bases). Germline V gives CDR1 SGHDT, CDR2 YYEEEE. V was trimmed by 0 bases and J by 9 bases, leaving 16 bases between them. There are 15 residues in the CDR3. The DNA of the CDR3 is TGTGCCAGCAGCTTGGCCGGTCGGGTAGCGGCTGAGCAGTTCTTC. Amino acid sequence: CASSLAGRVAAEQFF.

This rearrangement joins TRBV4-2 to TRBJ2-3; 7 bases are shared with TRBD1. Germline CDR1 is LGHNA and CDR2 is YNFKEQ. The ends lost 5 bases at V and 3 bases at J; junction bases unmatched: 8. The CDR3 is 15 residues long. In nucleotides, the CDR3 is TGTGCCAGCAGCGGACAGGCCGCTAGTACAGATACGCAGTATTTT. This sequence encodes CASSGQAASTDTQYF.

This clonotype was seen repeatedly, ten times or more. This chain connects TRBV14 to TRBJ2-1, with 12 bases matching TRBD1. V shed 5 bases and J 4 bases; nucleotides not matched to a gene: 3. CDR1 and CDR2 (germline): SGHDN, FVKESK. The CDR3 length is 15 residues. The CDR3 DNA follows: TGTGCCAGCAGCAGGGACAGGGGGCCATACAATGAGCAGTTCTTC. Encoded protein: CASSRDRGPYNEQFF.

This clonotype was detected ten times or more. The rearrangement links TRBV12-3 or TRBV12-4 to TRBJ2-5, with 8 positions matching TRBD1. V dropped 2 bases and J dropped 0; count of bases not matched to a gene: 2. CDR3 length: 15 residues. CDR3: CASSLRQGYQETQYF. In DNA, the CDR3 is TGTGCCAGCAGTTTAAGACAGGGGTACCAAGAGACCCAGTACTTC.

This clonotype appeared a few times. The chain recombines TRBV5-1 with TRBJ2-6, with 9 bases matching TRBD1. The length of the CDR3 is 15 residues. Germline V lookup: CDR1 SGHRS, CDR2 YFSETQ. Germline trimming cut 4 bases from V and 2 bases from J; bases unmatched to any gene: 1. The CDR3 sequence is CASSHRGPGANVLTF. For the CDR3, the DNA is TGCGCCAGCAGCCACAGGGGGCCTGGGGCCAACGTCCTGACTTTC.

At least ten counts were recorded for this clonotype. CDR3 nucleotides: TGCGCCAGCAGCCCGAGTTCTTGGGAGACCCAGTACTTC. Translated: CASSPSSWETQYF. The J gene is TRBJ2-5, the V gene TRBV5-1; the D is unclear. Germline V gene sequence: CDR1 SGHRS, CDR2 YFSETQ. The CDR3 has 13 residues. V gave up 4 bases and J gave up 5 bases, with 12 bases separating them.